A single sample gave rise to the 27 T cell receptor beta chains below, sequenced in a study of T cell responses to AZD1222 COVID-19 vaccine. Produced via immunoSEQ multiplex PCR; TCRdb's table is partial and in-frame only. The repertoire holds about 140,000 clones, 80% to 95% seen once, with 0.7% to 1% in the top ten. The material sequenced was peripheral blood, taken on day 0 of MenACWY control vaccination. The receptors originated from an adult in good health.

The chain couples TRBV5-1 to TRBJ1-6; TRBD1 matches at 7 bases. This CDR3 has 17 residues. Germline assignment: CDR1 SGHRS and CDR2 YFSETQ. The J segment lost 5 bases and the V segment lost 2 bases, leaving 10 bases of the junction unmatched. The chain's CDR3 is CASSFSTGQADNSPLHF. DNA of the CDR3: TGCGCCAGCAGCTTCTCCACTGGACAGGCCGATAATTCACCCCTCCACTTT.

The chain links TRBV5-4 to TRBJ2-1, with 7 bases identical to TRBD2. The J segment lost 1 base and the V segment lost 4 bases, leaving 5 bases of the junction unmatched. CDR1 and CDR2 (germline): SGHNT, YYREEE (reference sequence). CDR3 length: 15 residues. In nucleotides, the CDR3 is TGTGCCAGCAGCATTGGCGGGGGTTCCTACAATGAGCAGTTCTTC. It specifies CASSIGGGSYNEQFF.

The chain recombines TRBV5-1 with TRBJ2-1; 14 bases fit TRBD2. The V segment lost 4 bases and the J segment 12 bases; nucleotides outside the gene matches: 18. CDR3 length equals 18 residues. The germline CDR1 and CDR2 sequences are SGHRS and YFSETQ. Here the CDR3 DNA reads TGCGCCAGCAGCAAGGGACTAGCGGGAGAATTGGGACTCGGGGGGCAGTTCTTC. This codes for CASSKGLAGELGLGGQFF.

V gene TRBV4-1 combines with J gene TRBJ2-3, with 7 bases fitting TRBD1. V shed 0 bases and J 3 bases; nucleotides not matched to a gene: 9. The CDR3 has 17 amino acids. Germline values: CDR1 MGHRA, CDR2 YSYEKL. The CDR3 region has the DNA TGCGCCAGCAGCCAAGAAAGGGGGCGAAGGGGAACAGATACGCAGTATTTT. It encodes CASSQERGRRGTDTQYF.

The chain employs TRBV9 and TRBJ2-2; 7 positions agree with TRBD1. Unmatched junction bases numbered 6, after V lost 3 bases and J lost 13 bases. Germline CDR1 and CDR2: SGDLS and YYNGEE. There are 12 residues in the CDR3. CDR3 residues: CASSDGDSRLFF. In DNA, the CDR3 is TGTGCCAGCAGCGACGGGGACAGTAGGCTGTTTTTT.

The V gene is TRBV29-1, the J gene TRBJ2-3, with D maybe TRBD2 (7 bases). CDR1 and CDR2 (germline): SQVTM, ANQGSEA. Trimming removed 8 bases at V and 2 bases at J, with 17 bases between. The CDR3 covers 14 residues. As DNA, the CDR3 is TGCAGCACCCGGGGGCGGGGGACCACAGATACGCAGTATTTT. It specifies CSTRGRGTTDTQYF.

V and J are TRBV7-2 and TRBJ1-3; 8 bases map to TRBD1. Germline CDR1 SGHTA, CDR2 FQGNSA. The V gene end was trimmed by 6 bases and the J gene end by 1 base; junction bases not matched to a gene: 8. The length of the CDR3 is 16 residues. The CDR3 loop is CASRQTGESSGNTIYF. The CDR3 DNA reads as TGTGCCAGCAGGCAGACAGGGGAATCATCTGGAAACACCATATATTTT. Drawing the rest from reference TRBV7-2 and TRBJ1-3, the complete variable domain is GAGVSQSPSNKVTEKGKDVELRCDPISGHTALYWYRQSLGQGLEFLIYFQGNSAPDKSGLPSDRFSAERTGGSVSTLTIQRTQQEDSAVYLCASRQTGESSGNTIYFGEGSWLTVV.

This chain uses TRBV7-8 with TRBJ2-5; D gene uncertain. The V and J ends lost 3 bases and 2 bases respectively, with 1 base between them. This CDR3 has 11 amino acids. Germline V CDR1 and CDR2: SGHVS, FQNEAQ. The CDR3 region has the DNA TGTGCCAGCAGCTTTCAAGAGACCCAGTACTTC. Translated: CASSFQETQYF.

The J gene is TRBJ1-2, the V gene TRBV6-1, with TRBD1 as a possible D gene (5 bases). Trimming cost V 1 base and J 4 bases, with 13 bases left between them. From germline, CDR1 is MNHNS and CDR2 SASEGT. The CDR3 is made up of 15 amino acids. The CDR3 DNA reads as TGTGCCAGCAGTGAAGAACCCGGGACGGCCTATGGCTACACCTTC. It is translated as CASSEEPGTAYGYTF.

The chain recombines TRBV12-3 or TRBV12-4 with TRBJ1-2; D possibly corresponds to TRBD1 (6 bases). There are 13 residues in the CDR3. The germline V and J ends were trimmed by 3 bases and 2 bases, with 7 bases remaining between them. This chain's CDR3 is CASSFGQNYGYTF. CDR3 in DNA: TGTGCCAGCAGTTTCGGACAGAACTATGGCTACACCTTC.

The V and J genes are TRBV2 and TRBJ2-7; 8 positions match TRBD1. This CDR3 is 13 amino acids long. CDR1 and CDR2 from the germline V gene are SNHLY and FYNNEI. Trimming took 0 bases from V and 9 from J; bases not matched to a gene: 4. CDR3 nucleotides: TGTGCCAGCAGTGAAGCGCTTGGACAGGGGCAGTACTTC. This encodes CASSEALGQGQYF.

The J gene is TRBJ1-1, the V gene TRBV9; D is possibly TRBD1 (5 bases). Germline lookup yields CDR1 SGDLS and CDR2 YYNGEE. The CDR3 covers 15 residues. V was shortened by 0 bases and J by 3 bases, with 12 bases between the two germline ends. The DNA of the CDR3 is TGTGCCAGCAGCGTAGTAAGGGGAACCCACACTGAAGCTTTCTTT. This codes for CASSVVRGTHTEAFF.

V is TRBV28 and J is TRBJ1-2; D is possibly TRBD1 (5 bases). Germline V lookup: CDR1 MDHEN, CDR2 SYDVKM. The V end lost 8 bases, the J end lost 7 bases, and 26 bases lay between the germline ends. CDR3 length: 16 amino acids. DNA of the CDR3: TGTGCCAGCTTCCGGGACTCACTCGGGAAAGGGATTGGCTACACCTTC. Translating gives CASFRDSLGKGIGYTF.

The chain links TRBV7-9 to TRBJ2-7; maybe TRBD2 (5 bases). This CDR3 is 16 amino acids long. Looked up from germline, CDR1 is SEHNR and CDR2 is FQNEAQ (reference sequence). Between the trimmed V and J ends, which lost 3 bases and 7 bases, there was a span of 22 bases. The CDR3 loop is CASSLGSRLHYEEQYF. The CDR3 nucleotides read TGTGCCAGCAGCTTGGGGAGCAGGCTCCACTACGAGGAGCAGTACTTC.

The chain joins TRBV2 to TRBJ2-2; D possibly matches TRBD1 or TRBD2 (5 bases each). V lost 5 bases, J lost 7 bases, and 14 bases lay in between. The CDR3 extends over 14 amino acids. Germline V lookup: CDR1 SNHLY, CDR2 FYNNEI. This chain's CDR3 is CASSPGTIVGELFF. The CDR3 DNA reads TGTGCCAGCAGTCCCGGGACCATCGTCGGGGAGCTGTTTTTT.

The chain joins TRBV20-1 to TRBJ1-2, with unresolved D. Germline V CDR1 and CDR2: DFQATT, SNEGSKA (reference sequence). This CDR3 contains 11 residues. The CDR3, as DNA: TGCAATGCCCAGAATTTCAGTGGCTACACCTTC. It specifies CNAQNFSGYTF.

This chain connects TRBV27 to TRBJ2-3; 7 bases line up with TRBD1. The V and J ends lost 7 bases and 1 base, in that order; junction bases with no gene match: 2. The CDR3 is 13 residues long. The germline V gene has CDR1 MNHEY and CDR2 SMNVEV (reference sequence). The CDR3 DNA reads as TGTGCCAGCAAAACAGGGGGCACAGATACGCAGTATTTT. Amino acid sequence: CASKTGGTDTQYF.

V usage is TRBV7-2 and J usage is TRBJ2-7; weak D call: TRBD1 (6 bases). The CDR3 contains 13 residues. The V and J ends lost 5 bases and 2 bases respectively, with 10 bases between them. Germline V gene data show CDR1 as SGHTA and CDR2 as FQGNSA. Written as DNA, the CDR3 is TGTGCCAGCAGCCGTAGGGACACCTACGAGCAGTACTTC. Its translation: CASSRRDTYEQYF.

V usage is TRBV7-9 and J usage is TRBJ2-1; 7 nucleotides match TRBD2. Germline V lookup: CDR1 SEHNR, CDR2 FQNEAQ (reference sequence). V lost 3 bases, J lost 7 bases, and 12 bases stayed unmatched. This CDR3 is 16 amino acids long. Here the CDR3 DNA reads TGTGCCAGCAGCTTCTGGCGGGAGAGTATAGGGAATGAGCAGTTCTTC. This encodes CASSFWRESIGNEQFF.

V is TRBV7-2 and J is TRBJ1-2; the D gene is possibly TRBD1 (5 bases). Germline loops: CDR1 SGHTA, CDR2 FQGNSA. This CDR3 is built from 13 residues. Deletions cut 6 bases from V and 5 bases from J, with 13 bases between. The CDR3 here is CASSPDGTYGYTF. The CDR3 DNA follows: TGTGCCAGCAGTCCCGACGGGACTTATGGCTACACCTTC.

The gene calls are TRBV29-1 and TRBJ2-1, with 7 bases lining up with TRBD1. The CDR3 loop spans 15 amino acids. Unmatched junction bases numbered 13, after V lost 6 bases and J lost 5 bases. Germline lookup yields CDR1 SQVTM and CDR2 ANQGSEA. The CDR3 region is CSVTSGTAHNNEQFF. The DNA for the CDR3 is TGCAGCGTGACCTCCGGGACAGCCCATAACAATGAGCAGTTCTTC.

The chain carries TRBV29-1 and TRBJ1-2; maybe TRBD1 (6 bases). The CDR3 contains 14 residues. V dropped 0 bases and J dropped 5 bases, with 13 bases sitting between them. Germline CDR1 is SQVTM and CDR2 is ANQGSEA. The CDR3 region is CSVEDPGQGYGYTF. The CDR3 DNA reads as TGCAGCGTTGAAGATCCGGGGCAGGGGTATGGCTACACCTTC. The full variable domain, its missing parts supplied by reference TRBV29-1 and TRBJ1-2, is SAVISQKPSRDICQRGTSLTIQCQVDSQVTMMFWYRQQPGQSLTLIATANQGSEATYESGFVIDKFPISRPNLTFSTLTVSNMSPEDSSIYLCSVEDPGQGYGYTFGSGTRLTVV.

The rearrangement uses TRBV5-4 and TRBJ1-1, with D uncertain. The CDR3 runs 13 residues. The germline V and J ends were trimmed by 0 bases and 5 bases, with 8 bases remaining between them. Per the germline V gene, CDR1 is SGHNT and CDR2 is YYREEE (reference sequence). The CDR3 sequence: CASSLVGRTEAFF. Here the CDR3 DNA reads TGTGCCAGCAGCTTGGTGGGGAGGACTGAAGCTTTCTTT.

The V call is TRBV5-1, the J call TRBJ2-3, with D unresolved. Germline lookup yields CDR1 SGHRS and CDR2 YFSETQ. V lost 3 bases and J lost 1, with 12 bases in between. The CDR3 is 15 residues long. The CDR3 DNA sequence: TGCGCCAGCAGCTGGAAAACACCAGGCACAGATACGCAGTATTTT. Amino acids: CASSWKTPGTDTQYF.

The gene calls are TRBV28 and TRBJ1-1, with unresolved D. Trimming removed 6 bases at V and 6 bases at J, with 11 bases between. Per the germline V gene, CDR1 is MDHEN and CDR2 is SYDVKM. The CDR3 consists of 12 residues. The CDR3 is CASSTRTAEAFF. CDR3 bases: TGTGCCAGCAGCACCCGGACGGCTGAAGCTTTCTTT.

V is TRBV2 and J is TRBJ2-5; tentative D call: TRBD2 (6 bases). The CDR3 sequence is 13 residues long. Germline V gene lookup returns CDR1 SNHLY and CDR2 FYNNEI. The V end was cut by 9 bases, the J end by 2 bases, with 13 bases between. CDR3 amino acids: CARSTGEQETQYF. CDR3 DNA sequence: TGTGCCAGGAGTACGGGGGAGCAAGAGACCCAGTACTTC.

The rearrangement links TRBV7-9 to TRBJ1-6; no reliable D call. The germline V and J ends were trimmed by 1 base and 7 bases, with 14 bases remaining between them. The CDR3 extends over 16 amino acids. Germline assignment: CDR1 SEHNR and CDR2 FQNEAQ (reference sequence). The CDR3 protein is CASSLVVSLGNSPLHF. As DNA, the CDR3 is TGTGCCAGCAGCTTAGTTGTATCATTAGGGAATTCACCCCTCCACTTT.